Listed below are T cell receptor beta chains from one sample, sequenced in a study of cytomegalovirus exposure and HLA in healthy donors. Clones were sequenced by immunoSEQ multiplex PCR, and TCRdb holds only the in-frame ones, with some missing. The sample has approximately 120,000 clones; about four fifths are singletons. The material sequenced was PBMCs. Receptors originate from a man aged 40-49 years in good health and CMV-seronegative. Both conserved end residues are part of each CDR3. D genes are given only for firm matches. Clone size is not always given. Where it is, it says once, few, many or a class for expanded clones.

d_gene	v_gene	j_gene	abundance	CDR3nt	CDR3aa
TRBD1	TRBV13	TRBJ2-7	many	TGTGCCAGCAGCGTCGCCGGGACAGGGACAAACGAGCAGTACTTC	CASSVAGTGTNEQYF
-	TRBV6-5	TRBJ1-3	-	TGTGCCAGCAGTTACGGGGGGAGTGCAGGAAACACCATATATTTT	CASSYGGSAGNTIYF
TRBD2	TRBV18	TRBJ2-4	few	TGTGCCAGCTCACTTGTCGGGGGGTTAGCCAAAAACATTCAGTACTTC	CASSLVGGLAKNIQYF
TRBD1	TRBV7-6	TRBJ2-2	-	TGTGCCAGCAGGGTGACAGGGCCCGGGGAGCTGTTTTTT	CASRVTGPGELFF
-	TRBV28	TRBJ2-6	-	TGTGCCAGCAGCCCTAGTTTTAGGTCTGGGGCCAACGTCCTGACTTTC	CASSPSFRSGANVLTF
TRBD1	TRBV28	TRBJ2-5	-	TGTGCCAGCAGTTTCGACAGGGCGGTTGGAGAGACCCAGTACTTC	CASSFDRAVGETQYF
-	TRBV10-3	TRBJ1-2	-	TGTGCCATCAGAGCAGGGGCTCGGGACTATGGCTACACCTTC	CAIRAGARDYGYTF
-	TRBV4-3	TRBJ2-2	-	TGCGCCAGCAGCCAAGAGGCGGGCGGGGGCTTGAACACCGGGGAGCTGTTTTTT	CASSQEAGGGLNTGELFF
TRBD1	TRBV28	TRBJ2-2	-	TGTGCCAGCAGTTTTGGGGACAGGGGGCCCGGGGAGCTGTTTTTT	CASSFGDRGPGELFF
-	TRBV2	TRBJ2-1	-	TGTGCCAGCAGTGTAGCGAGGACTACTTTCTATGAGCAGTTCTTC	CASSVARTTFYEQFF
-	TRBV19	TRBJ1-1	-	TGTGCCAGTAGTCCTCTGAACACTGAAGCTTTCTTT	CASSPLNTEAFF
-	TRBV30	TRBJ1-6	few	TGTGCCAATGGACAGAGTAATTCACCCCTCCACTTT	CANGQSNSPLHF
-	TRBV27	TRBJ1-3	-	TGTGCCAGCAGTTTAACCCACACAGGAAACACCATATATTTT	CASSLTHTGNTIYF
TRBD1	TRBV2	TRBJ2-2	once	TGTGCCAGCCGACAGGGGTTCGGGGTCGGGGAGCTGTTTTTT	CASRQGFGVGELFF
TRBD1	TRBV6-5	TRBJ1-2	once	TGTGCCAGCAGACCGGACAGGGACCCTTATGGCTACACCTTC	CASRPDRDPYGYTF
-	TRBV11-2	TRBJ2-3	-	TGTGCCAGCAGCTCAAGACAGACCCCTTTGTTCACAGATACGCAGTATTTT	CASSSRQTPLFTDTQYF
TRBD1	TRBV5-4	TRBJ1-3	-	TGTGCCAGCAGCGGCCAGGGGACAGCAGGAAACACCATATATTTT	CASSGQGTAGNTIYF
TRBD1	TRBV11-1	TRBJ1-1	once	TGTGCCAGCAGCTCACAGGGGGCGCATTTCAACACTGAAGCTTTCTTT	CASSSQGAHFNTEAFF
-	TRBV5-6	TRBJ2-2	few	TGTGCCAGCAGCCGGACTCCGAACACCGGGGAGCTGTTTTTT	CASSRTPNTGELFF
TRBD1	TRBV5-1	TRBJ2-5	few	TGCGCCAGCAGCTCGACAGGGGGCCGGGAGACCCAGTACTTC	CASSSTGGRETQYF
-	TRBV4-1	TRBJ2-2	-	TGCGCCAGCAGCCAGATCCCGAGGGAAGGGGAGCTGTTTTTT	CASSQIPREGELFF
-	TRBV28	TRBJ2-3	few	TGTGCCAGCAAGGAAACAGGGCCGGATACGCAGTATTTT	CASKETGPDTQYF
-	TRBV29-1	TRBJ1-1	-	TGCAGCGCGGGGACAACCGAAGCTTTCTTT	CSAGTTEAFF
-	TRBV4-3	TRBJ2-3	-	TGCGCCAGCAGCCAAGATGCCGGTAGAGGAGATACGCAGTATTTT	CASSQDAGRGDTQYF
TRBD2	TRBV9	TRBJ2-5	once	TGTGCCAGCAGCCCGACTAGCGGGGGTGCAGGGGGAGAGACCCAGTACTTC	CASSPTSGGAGGETQYF